Sequencing of this TCR beta chain was carried out in a study of shared clonotypes between healthy human individuals. Study-level results: The genetic and exposure-history diversity represented was limited by few donors.

Turning to this clone: Its antigen is unknown.

Negatively enriched CD4+ T cells were divided by CD45RA into naive and memory. The data were produced by immunoSEQ multiplex PCR, yet TCRdb's version contains in-frame clones alone and is incomplete. The table shows a few million clones, with approximately 95% occurring only once. V lost 2 bases and J 4 bases, leaving 9 bases between the germline ends. The CDR3 runs 15 residues. Per the germline V gene, CDR1 is MGHDK and CDR2 is SYGVNS. Source material: naive CD4+ T cells sorted from blood. Subset of the sample: CD45RA+ positively selected. The chain joins TRBV25-1 to TRBJ2-6, with D perhaps matching TRBD1 or TRBD2 (5 bases each). The sequence derives from a man between 18 and 35 years old in good health. CDR3 protein: CASSEEGKGANVLTF. CDR3 in DNA: TGTGCCAGCAGTGAAGAGGGGAAGGGGGCCAACGTCCTGACTTTC.